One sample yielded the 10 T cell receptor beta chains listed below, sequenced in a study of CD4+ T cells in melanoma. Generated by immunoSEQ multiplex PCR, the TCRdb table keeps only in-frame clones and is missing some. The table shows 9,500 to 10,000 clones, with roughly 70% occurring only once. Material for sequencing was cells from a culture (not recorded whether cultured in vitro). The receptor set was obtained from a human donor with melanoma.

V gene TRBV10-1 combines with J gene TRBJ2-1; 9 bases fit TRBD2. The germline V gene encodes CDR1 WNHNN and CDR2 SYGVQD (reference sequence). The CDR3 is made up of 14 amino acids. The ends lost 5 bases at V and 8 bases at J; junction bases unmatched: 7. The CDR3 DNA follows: TGCGCCAGCAGTAAACCCGGGACTAGCTATGAGCAGTTCTTC. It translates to CASSKPGTSYEQFF.

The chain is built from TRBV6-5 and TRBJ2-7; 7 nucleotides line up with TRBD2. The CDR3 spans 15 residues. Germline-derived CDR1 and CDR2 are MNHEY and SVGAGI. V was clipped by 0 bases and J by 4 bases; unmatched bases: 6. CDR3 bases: TGTGCCAGCAGTTACTCGCCCCAGGGAGGGTACGAGCAGTACTTC. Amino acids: CASSYSPQGGYEQYF.

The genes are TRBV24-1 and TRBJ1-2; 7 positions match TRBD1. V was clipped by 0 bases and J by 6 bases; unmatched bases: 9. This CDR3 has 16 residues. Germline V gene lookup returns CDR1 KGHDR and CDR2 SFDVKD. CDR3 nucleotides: TGTGCCACCAGTGATTTGTGGACAGGCCAGACTAATGGCTACACCTTC. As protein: CATSDLWTGQTNGYTF.

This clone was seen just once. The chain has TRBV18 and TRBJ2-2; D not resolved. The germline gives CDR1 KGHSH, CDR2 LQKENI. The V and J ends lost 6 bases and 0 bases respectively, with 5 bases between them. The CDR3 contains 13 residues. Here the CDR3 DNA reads TGTGCCAGCTCCTCACCGAACACCGGGGAGCTGTTTTTT. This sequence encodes CASSSPNTGELFF.

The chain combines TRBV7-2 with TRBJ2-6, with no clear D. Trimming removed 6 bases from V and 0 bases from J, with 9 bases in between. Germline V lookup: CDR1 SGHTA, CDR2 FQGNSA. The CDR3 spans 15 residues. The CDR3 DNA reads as TGTGCCAGCAGTTTTAGGCCCTCTGGGGCCAACGTCCTGACTTTC. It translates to CASSFRPSGANVLTF.

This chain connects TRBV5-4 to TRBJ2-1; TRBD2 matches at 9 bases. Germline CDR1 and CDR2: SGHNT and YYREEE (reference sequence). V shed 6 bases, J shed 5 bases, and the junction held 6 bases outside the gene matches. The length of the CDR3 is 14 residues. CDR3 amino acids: CASTERGADNEQFF. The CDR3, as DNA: TGTGCCAGCACCGAGCGGGGGGCCGACAATGAGCAGTTCTTC. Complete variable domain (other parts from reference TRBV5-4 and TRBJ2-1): ETGVTQSPTHLIKTRGQQVTLRCSSQSGHNTVSWYQQALGQGPQFIFQYYREEENGRGNFPPRFSGLQFPNYSSELNVNALELDDSALYLCASTERGADNEQFFGPGTRLTVL.

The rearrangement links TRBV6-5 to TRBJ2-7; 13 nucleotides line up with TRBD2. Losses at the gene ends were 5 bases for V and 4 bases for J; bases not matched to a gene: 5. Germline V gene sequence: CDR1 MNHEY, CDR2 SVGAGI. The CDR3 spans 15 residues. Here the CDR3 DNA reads TGTGCCAGCAGTCCGACTAGCGGGGGGTTATACGAGCAGTACTTC. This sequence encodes CASSPTSGGLYEQYF.

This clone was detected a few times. The CDR3 is CASSPMSGSPFSEQFF. The DNA for the CDR3 is TGTGCCAGCAGCCCGATGTCGGGGTCCCCCTTCAGTGAGCAGTTCTTC. V and J are TRBV7-3 and TRBJ2-1; D possibly corresponds to TRBD2 (5 bases). The CDR3 covers 16 residues. CDR1 is SGHTA and CDR2 is FQGTGA in the germline V gene. Deletions cut 5 bases from V and 9 bases from J, with 23 bases between. Variable domain in full (rest from reference TRBV7-3 and TRBJ2-1): GAGVSQTPSNKVTEKGKYVELRCDPISGHTALYWYRQSLGQGPEFLIYFQGTGAADDSGLPNDRFFAVRPEGSVSTLKIQRTERGDSAVYLCASSPMSGSPFSEQFFGPGTRLTVL.

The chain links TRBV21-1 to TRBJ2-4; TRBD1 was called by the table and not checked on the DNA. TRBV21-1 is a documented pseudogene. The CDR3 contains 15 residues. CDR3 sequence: CASSEQGLAKNIQYF. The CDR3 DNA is TGTGCCAGCAGCGAACAGGGTTTAGCCAAAAACATTCAGTACTTC.

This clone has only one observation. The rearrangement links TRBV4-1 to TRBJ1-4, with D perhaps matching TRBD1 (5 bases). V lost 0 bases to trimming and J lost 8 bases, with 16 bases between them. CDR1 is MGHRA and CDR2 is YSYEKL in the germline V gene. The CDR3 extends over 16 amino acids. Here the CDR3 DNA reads TGCGCCAGCAGCCAAGACGCCGACAGTCTTAGGGAAAAACTGTTTTTT. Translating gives CASSQDADSLREKLFF.